The following is a TCR beta chain sequence with its context. V shed 8 bases and J shed 9 bases, with 32 bases lying between them. Germline V lookup: CDR1 ENHRY, CDR2 SYGVKD. The CDR3 is 18 amino acids. These data belong to a study of blood T cell repertoires in COVID-19. Turning to the study itself: COVID-19 samples collected from the United States, Italy and Spain covered acute and convalescent phases.

Libraries were prepared by immunoSEQ multiplex PCR; TCRdb keeps only in-frame clonotypes and omits some of them. This table has about 250,000 clones, about 91% appearing once. The sequence was collected from a woman in her twenties or thirties with COVID-19, enrolled during active disease. The chain recombines TRBV10-3 with TRBJ1-5; D is perhaps TRBD1 (6 bases). The source material was peripheral blood. CDR3 coding DNA: TGTGCCATCCAGAGGACAGAAAGAGTTAGCCCCTCTCTATGGCCCCAGCATTTT. This translates into CAIQRTERVSPSLWPQHF.